Listed below are T cell receptor beta chains from one sample, sequenced in a study of tumor-infiltrating lymphocytes in primary liver carcinoma. TCRdb processed the multiplex PCR reads anew with MiXCR; each CDR3 protein has one entry. Of 300,000 to 400,000 distinct CDR3 sequences in the sample, 60% to 80% were seen once. The sequenced sample consisted of peripheral blood. Receptor source: a man aged 35 to 55 with primary liver carcinoma and hepatitis B virus infection. The CDR3 runs from the conserved cysteine through the conserved F or W. The D gene is left open where the match is weak. Expanded clones get a size class; other rows say once, few or many, or leave the size out.

clone_size d_call j_call v_call cdr3_aa cdr3_nt
many NA TRBJ2-7 TRBV10-3 CAISESMDRLGKEQYF TGTGCCATCAGTGAGTCGATGGACCGGCTGGGGAAAGAGCAGTACTTC
NA NA TRBJ2-1 TRBV20-1 CSARAQRSSYNEQFF TGCAGTGCTAGAGCCCAGCGGAGCTCCTACAATGAGCAGTTCTTC
NA TRBD2 TRBJ2-2 TRBV10-2 CASNESGRAGELFF TGCGCCAGCAATGAGAGCGGGAGAGCCGGGGAGCTGTTTTTT
NA TRBD2 TRBJ2-1 TRBV6-2/TRBV6-3 CTSSLPGLAGTEQFF TGTACCAGCAGTCTCCCGGGACTAGCGGGAACTGAGCAGTTCTTC
NA NA TRBJ1-1 TRBV11-2 CASSLGGPGRYTEAFF TGTGCCAGCAGCTTAGGAGGTCCGGGGCGGTACACTGAAGCTTTCTTT
NA TRBD1 TRBJ1-2 TRBV6-1 CASSPRTGSYGYTF TGTGCCAGCAGTCCCCGGACAGGGAGCTATGGCTACACCTTC
once TRBD1 TRBJ1-4 TRBV4-2 CASSQDNRGQTPERLFF TGTGCCAGCAGCCAAGATAATCGGGGACAGACTCCTGAGAGACTGTTTTTT
many TRBD1 TRBJ1-5 TRBV6-6 CASSLSLDRSGQPQHF TGTGCCAGCAGTTTATCTTTGGACAGGAGTGGACAGCCCCAGCATTTT
NA NA TRBJ1-5 TRBV7-8 CASSRGEDRVQPQHF TGTGCCAGCAGCCGCGGGGAGGACCGGGTTCAGCCCCAGCATTTT
few NA TRBJ2-5 TRBV4-1 CGSAASTATQETQYF TGCGGCAGCGCAGCTTCGACGGCCACTCAAGAGACCCAGTACTTC
NA NA TRBJ2-1 TRBV6-5 CASYRLGTKPYNEQFF TGTGCCAGCTATAGACTTGGGACCAAGCCCTACAATGAGCAGTTCTTC
NA NA TRBJ2-1 TRBV11-2 CASNLSSLGHELFF TGTGCCAGCAACTTGTCTAGCTTGGGGCATGAGCTGTTCTTT
few TRBD1 TRBJ1-2 TRBV28 CASSLPGTGDYGYTF TGTGCCAGCAGTTTGCCCGGGACAGGGGACTATGGCTACACCTTC
NA NA TRBJ1-1 TRBV25-1 CASSVSREAFF TGTGCCAGTAGTGTTTCGCGGGAAGCTTTCTTT
NA NA TRBJ1-5 TRBV13 CARSLGGSNQPQHF TGTGCCAGGAGCTTAGGCGGTAGCAATCAGCCCCAGCATTTT
once NA TRBJ1-1 TRBV7-8 CASSLGGSLNTEAFF TGTGCCAGCAGCTTAGGTGGATCACTGAACACTGAAGCTTTCTTT
many NA TRBJ2-7 TRBV29-1 CSVERSYEQYF TGCAGCGTTGAAAGGAGCTACGAGCAGTACTTC
NA NA TRBJ2-2 TRBV6-2/TRBV6-3 CASSWGGQNTGELFF TGTGCCAGCAGTTGGGGGGGCCAGAACACCGGGGAGCTGTTTTTT
many NA TRBJ2-1 TRBV14 CASSYKSGVDWGKFF TGTGCCAGCAGCTACAAAAGCGGAGTGGACTGGGGGAAGTTCTTC
few NA TRBJ2-2 TRBV29-1 CSVEFSGVRDDTGELFF TGCAGCGTTGAGTTCTCGGGGGTGAGGGACGACACCGGGGAGCTGTTTTTT
once NA TRBJ2-3 TRBV6-1 CAGSERGGDTDTQYF TGTGCCGGCAGTGAGAGGGGTGGGGACACTGATACGCAGTATTTT
NA NA TRBJ1-5 TRBV28 CARKSGIRGNSNQPQHF TGTGCGAGAAAAAGCGGGATTCGGGGAAATAGCAATCAGCCCCAGCATTTT
many TRBD2 TRBJ2-2 TRBV29-1 CSVEAGTSGITGELFF TGCAGCGTTGAAGCCGGGACTAGCGGGATAACCGGGGAGCTGTTTTTT
NA NA TRBJ1-1 TRBV12-3/TRBV12-4 CANSLGNSNTEAFF TGTGCCAACAGTTTAGGGAACAGTAACACTGAAGCTTTCTTT
many NA TRBJ2-5 TRBV6-6 CASSYSDTKETQYF TGTGCCAGCAGTTACAGCGATACCAAAGAGACCCAGTACTTC
NA NA TRBJ2-5 TRBV18 CTSSLSSQETQYF TGTACCAGCTCACTGAGCTCTCAAGAGACCCAGTACTTC